The T cell receptor beta chain described here comes from a study of Graves' ophthalmopathy and Graves' hyperthyroidism. Amplification of the TCR beta CDR3 regions used RNA transcripts (as template). First-round RT-PCR with HTBI primers preceded a second-round multiplex PCR. TCRdb passed the multiplex PCR reads through MiXCR, listing each CDR3 protein once. The data contain roughly 480,000 distinct CDR3 sequences, roughly an eighth of them seen just once; the ten biggest clones take up about a tenth. Trimming removed 2 bases at V and 3 bases at J, with 14 bases between. Germline V gene sequence: CDR1 SGHTA, CDR2 FQGNSA. The CDR3 extends over 15 amino acids. This clonotype came up many times. Moderate-to-severe activity, with CAS ≥3, NOSPECS ≥4 and duration under 3 months, characterized the donors with ophthalmopathy. PBMCs were isolated by Ficoll-Paque density gradient centrifugation, using roughly 11 ml of fresh peripheral blood as the starting material.

The sequenced sample was blood. The rearrangement uses TRBV7-2 and TRBJ2-7, with a weak D call TRBD1 (6 bases). The source of this sequence is a woman aged 25 to 39 with Graves' ophthalmopathy. CDR3 protein: CASSLLGAVYYEQYF. The CDR3 DNA reads TGTGCCAGCAGCTTACTGGGGGCGGTTTACTACGAGCAGTACTTC.